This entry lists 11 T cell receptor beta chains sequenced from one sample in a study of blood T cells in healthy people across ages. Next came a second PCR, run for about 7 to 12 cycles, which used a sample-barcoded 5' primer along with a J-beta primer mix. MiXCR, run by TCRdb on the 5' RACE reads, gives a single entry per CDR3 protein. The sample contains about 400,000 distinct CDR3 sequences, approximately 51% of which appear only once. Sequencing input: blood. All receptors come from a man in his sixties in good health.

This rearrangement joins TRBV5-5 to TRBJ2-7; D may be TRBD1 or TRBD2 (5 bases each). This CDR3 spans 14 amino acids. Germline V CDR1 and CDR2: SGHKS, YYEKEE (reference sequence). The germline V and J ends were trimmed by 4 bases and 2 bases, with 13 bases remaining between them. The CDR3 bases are TGTGCCAGCAGCCTCCGGGACGGGACCTACGAGCAGTACTTC. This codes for CASSLRDGTYEQYF.

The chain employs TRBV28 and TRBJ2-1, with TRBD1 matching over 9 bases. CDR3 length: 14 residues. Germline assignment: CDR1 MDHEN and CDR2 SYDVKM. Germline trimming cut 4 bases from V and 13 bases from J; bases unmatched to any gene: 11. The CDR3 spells CASSSDRGGETQFF. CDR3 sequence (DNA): TGTGCCAGCAGTTCGGACAGGGGTGGGGAGACCCAGTTCTTC.

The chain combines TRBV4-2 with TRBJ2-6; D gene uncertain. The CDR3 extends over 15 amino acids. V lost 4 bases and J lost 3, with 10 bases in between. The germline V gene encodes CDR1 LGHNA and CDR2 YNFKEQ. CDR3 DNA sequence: TGTGCCAGCAGCCCCCTACCTGGTGGGGCCAACGTCCTGACTTTC. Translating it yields CASSPLPGGANVLTF.

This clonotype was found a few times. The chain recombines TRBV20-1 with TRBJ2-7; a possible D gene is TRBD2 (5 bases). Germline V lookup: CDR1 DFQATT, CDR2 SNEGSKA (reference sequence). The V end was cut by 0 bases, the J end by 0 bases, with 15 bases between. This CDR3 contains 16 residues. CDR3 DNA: TGCAGTGCTAGAGATCTAGCTCCGGGTTACTCCTACGAGCAGTACTTC. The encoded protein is CSARDLAPGYSYEQYF.

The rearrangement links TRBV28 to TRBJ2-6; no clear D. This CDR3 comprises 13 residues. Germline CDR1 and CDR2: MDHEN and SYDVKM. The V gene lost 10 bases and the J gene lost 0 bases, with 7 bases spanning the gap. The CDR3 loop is CATAVSGANVLTF. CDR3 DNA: TGTGCCACCGCCGTCTCTGGGGCCAACGTCCTGACTTTC.

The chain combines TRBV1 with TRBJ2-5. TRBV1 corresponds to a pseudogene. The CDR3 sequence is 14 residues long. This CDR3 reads CTSSQPTPQETQYF. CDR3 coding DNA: TGCACCAGCAGCCAACCTACACCCCAAGAGACCCAGTACTTC.

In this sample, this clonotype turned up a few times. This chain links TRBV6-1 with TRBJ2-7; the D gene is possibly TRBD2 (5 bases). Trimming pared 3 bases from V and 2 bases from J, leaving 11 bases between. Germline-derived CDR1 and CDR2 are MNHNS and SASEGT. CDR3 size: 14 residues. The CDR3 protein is CASSDTSGAYEQYF. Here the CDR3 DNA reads TGTGCCAGCAGTGATACTAGTGGCGCCTACGAGCAGTACTTC.

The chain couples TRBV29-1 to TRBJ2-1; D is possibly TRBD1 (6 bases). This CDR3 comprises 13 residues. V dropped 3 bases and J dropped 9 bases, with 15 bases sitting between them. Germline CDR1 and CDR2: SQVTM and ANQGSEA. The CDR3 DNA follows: TGCAGCGTTGATGACCTACACAGGGTTGAGCAGTTCTTC. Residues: CSVDDLHRVEQFF.

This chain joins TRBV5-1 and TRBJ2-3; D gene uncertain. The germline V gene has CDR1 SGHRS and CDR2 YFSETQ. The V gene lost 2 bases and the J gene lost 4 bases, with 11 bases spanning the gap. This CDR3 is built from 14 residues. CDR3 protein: CASSFSRPADTQYF. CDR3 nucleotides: TGCGCCAGCAGCTTCTCGAGGCCCGCAGATACGCAGTATTTT.

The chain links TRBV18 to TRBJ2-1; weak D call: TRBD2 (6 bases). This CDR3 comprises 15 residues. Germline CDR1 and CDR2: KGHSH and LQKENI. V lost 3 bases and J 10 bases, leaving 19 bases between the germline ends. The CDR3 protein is CASSPRTGAGNEQFF. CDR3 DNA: TGTGCCAGCTCACCGAGGACTGGGGCGGGGAACGAGCAGTTCTTC.

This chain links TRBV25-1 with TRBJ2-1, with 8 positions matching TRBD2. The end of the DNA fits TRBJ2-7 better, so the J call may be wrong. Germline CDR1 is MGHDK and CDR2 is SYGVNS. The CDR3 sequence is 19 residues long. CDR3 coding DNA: TGTGCCAGCAGTGACCGAGGGACTAGAGCTAAAAGCTCCTACAATGAGCAGTACTTC. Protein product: CASSDRGTRAKSSYNEQYF.